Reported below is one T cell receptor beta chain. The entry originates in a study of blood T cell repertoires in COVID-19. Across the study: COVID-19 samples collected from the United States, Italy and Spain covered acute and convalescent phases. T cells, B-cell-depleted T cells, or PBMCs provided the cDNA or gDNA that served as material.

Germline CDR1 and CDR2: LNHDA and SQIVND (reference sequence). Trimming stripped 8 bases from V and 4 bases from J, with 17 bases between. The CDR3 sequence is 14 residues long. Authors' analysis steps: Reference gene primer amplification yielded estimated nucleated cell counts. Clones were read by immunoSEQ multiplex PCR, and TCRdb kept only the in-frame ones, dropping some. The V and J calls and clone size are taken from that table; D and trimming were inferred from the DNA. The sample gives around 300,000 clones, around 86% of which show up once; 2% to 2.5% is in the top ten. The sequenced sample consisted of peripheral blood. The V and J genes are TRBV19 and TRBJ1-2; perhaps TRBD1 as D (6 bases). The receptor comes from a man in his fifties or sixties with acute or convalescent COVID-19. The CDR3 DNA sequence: TGTGCCAGTCGAGCCGGGACAATCCCCTATGGCTACACCTTC. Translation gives CASRAGTIPYGYTF.